Below are 15 T cell receptor beta chains sequenced from a single sample in a study of spatial heterogeneity in lung cancer. Whole-study results and caveats: Tracking of tumor mutation counts was seen in expanded intratumoral alpha and beta TCR counts.

No cognate antigen is known for these TCRs. TCRdb processed the 5' RACE reads anew with MiXCR; each CDR3 protein has one entry. Of some 800 distinct CDR3 sequences listed, about an eighth are singletons. Documented time point: sample taken at primary tumor resection. Source: lung tumor tissue, taken at surgery. The receptors were gathered from a male donor with early-stage non-small cell lung cancer.

The rearrangement joins TRBV5-5 to TRBJ1-1; D remains unclear. The germline V and J ends were trimmed by 1 base and 1 base, with 5 bases remaining between them. From germline, CDR1 is SGHKS and CDR2 YYEKEE (reference sequence). The length of the CDR3 is 13 residues. This CDR3 is CASSLLENTEAFF. CDR3 DNA: TGTGCCAGCAGCTTGTTGGAGAACACTGAAGCTTTCTTT.

This clonotype is categorized as medium-sized. The chain recombines TRBV11-2 with TRBJ2-5; 7 bases line up with TRBD2. The V gene's germline CDR1 is SGHAT and CDR2 FQNNGV. Trimming cost V 1 base and J 12 bases; bases outside gene matches: 2. The CDR3 loop spans 11 amino acids. CDR3 amino acids: CASSLGGTKYF. The CDR3 region has the DNA TGTGCCAGCAGCTTAGGTGGGACTAAGTACTTC. The full variable domain, its missing parts supplied by reference TRBV11-2 and TRBJ2-5, is EAGVAQSPRYKIIEKRQSVAFWCNPISGHATLYWYQQILGQGPKLLIQFQNNGVVDDSQLPKDRFSAERLKGVDSTLKIQPAKLEDSAVYLCASSLGGTKYFGPGTRLLVL.

This clonotype is termed large (0.1 to 1%). The chain combines TRBV29-1 with TRBJ1-1, with D perhaps TRBD1 (6 bases). Trimming pared 4 bases from V and 11 bases from J, leaving 14 bases between. CDR3 length: 11 amino acids. Per germline, CDR1 SQVTM and CDR2 ANQGSEA. The CDR3 coding sequence is TGCAGCGTTGTTTACAGGGTAGATGCTTTCTTT. This sequence encodes CSVVYRVDAFF.

This clonotype was found a few times. The chain employs TRBV10-1 and TRBJ2-6; maybe TRBD1 (6 bases). Germline assignment: CDR1 WNHNN and CDR2 SYGVQD (reference sequence). V shed 6 bases and J shed 1 base, with 7 bases lying between them. This CDR3 spans 14 amino acids. The CDR3 coding sequence is TGCGCCAGCAGCACAGGGTCTGGGGCCAACGTCCTGACTTTC. Protein sequence: CASSTGSGANVLTF.

This clonotype is large. V usage is TRBV4-3 and J usage is TRBJ1-2, with D uncertain. This CDR3 is 16 amino acids long. Trimming took 2 bases from V and 3 from J, leaving 16 bases between them. The germline CDR1 and CDR2 sequences are LGHNA and YSLEER. This CDR3 is CASSQRRARRDYGYTF. CDR3 coding DNA: TGCGCCAGCAGCCAACGGAGGGCAAGGCGGGACTATGGCTACACCTTC.

This clonotype is categorized as medium-sized (0.01 to 0.1%). The V call is TRBV30, the J call TRBJ2-2; D is ambiguous. The CDR3 spans 13 residues. Looked up from germline, CDR1 is GTSNPN and CDR2 is SVGIG (reference sequence). The ends were cut back, 0 bases at V and 3 bases at J, with 5 bases in the middle. CDR3 nucleotide sequence: TGTGCCTGGAGTGTAATGGACACCGGGGAGCTGTTTTTT. Residues: CAWSVMDTGELFF.

The J gene is TRBJ2-5, the V gene TRBV30; 11 bases map to TRBD2. The junction had 1 base not matched to a gene; V was cut back by 5 bases and J by 2 bases. The V gene's germline CDR1 is GTSNPN and CDR2 SVGIG (reference sequence). This CDR3 comprises 13 residues. In DNA form, the CDR3 reads TGTGCCTGGGGGACTAGCGGTCAAGAGACCCAGTACTTC. It codes for CAWGTSGQETQYF.

This clonotype has more than one count but fewer than ten. This chain joins TRBV13 and TRBJ1-6; perhaps TRBD1 as D (6 bases). The CDR3 covers 17 residues. V gave up 3 bases and J gave up 11 bases, with 23 bases separating them. Germline V gene lookup returns CDR1 PRHDT and CDR2 FYEKMQ (reference sequence). The CDR3 bases are TGTGCCAGCAGCTTTAACCCGGACAGCAGCCCTTGGGCACCCCTCCACTTT. Translating gives CASSFNPDSSPWAPLHF. The variable domain in full, with the rest retrieved from reference TRBV13 and TRBJ1-6, is AAGVIQSPRHLIKEKRETATLKCYPIPRHDTVYWYQQGPGQDPQFLISFYEKMQSDKGSIPDRFSAQQFSDYHSELNMSSLELGDSALYFCASSFNPDSSPWAPLHFGNGTRLTVT.

This clonotype is deemed large. The chain combines TRBV7-6 with TRBJ2-5; D call uncertain. Germline V gene data show CDR1 as SGHVS and CDR2 as FNYEAQ. V was cut by 5 bases and J by 4 bases, with 11 bases left in between. The CDR3 length is 13 residues. In DNA, the CDR3 is TGTGCCAGCAGCCGCGTCTTGGGAGAGACCCAGTACTTC. This translates into CASSRVLGETQYF.

This clonotype is medium-sized (0.01 to 0.1%). J is TRBJ2-1 and V is TRBV7-2; 7 bases are shared with TRBD1. The junction had 8 bases not matched to a gene; V was cut back by 1 base and J by 8 bases. Germline CDR1 is SGHTA and CDR2 is FQGNSA. There are 15 residues in the CDR3. The CDR3 reads CASSLDVTGSYEQFF. For the CDR3, the DNA is TGTGCCAGCAGCTTAGATGTGACAGGGAGTTATGAGCAGTTCTTC.

The chain links TRBV6-2 or TRBV6-3 to TRBJ2-3, with a possible D match to TRBD2 (5 bases). The germline gives CDR1 MNHEY, CDR2 SVGEGT. Trimming took off 2 bases at V and 4 bases at J, with 10 bases between the two ends. This CDR3 contains 14 residues. CDR3 nucleotide sequence: TGTGCCAGCAGTTACGATCTAGCTTCAGATACGCAGTATTTT. Amino acids: CASSYDLASDTQYF.

This clonotype has only a few counts. The chain couples TRBV3-1 to TRBJ1-1; D not resolved. The CDR3 contains 11 residues. Trimming pared 5 bases from V and 10 bases from J, leaving 11 bases between. The V gene's germline CDR1 is LGHDT and CDR2 YNNKEL (reference sequence). The CDR3 region is CASSKGRRAFF. The CDR3 DNA reads TGTGCCAGCAGCAAAGGAAGGAGAGCTTTCTTT.

This clonotype is labeled as medium-sized. The V and J genes are TRBV7-2 and TRBJ2-5; D is unclear. The V and J ends lost 3 bases and 1 base respectively, with 6 bases between them. Germline loops: CDR1 SGHTA, CDR2 FQGNSA. This CDR3 spans 13 amino acids. The CDR3 is CASSFVSQETQYF. CDR3 bases: TGTGCCAGCAGCTTTGTCAGCCAAGAGACCCAGTACTTC.

This clonotype is deemed hyperexpanded. V and J are TRBV20-1 and TRBJ2-2; maybe TRBD1 (6 bases). The V and J ends lost 6 bases and 1 base respectively, with 12 bases between them. The germline V gene has CDR1 DFQATT and CDR2 SNEGSKA (reference sequence). The CDR3 is 14 residues long. As DNA, the CDR3 is TGCAGTGCCGCACAGGGAATGAACACCGGGGAGCTGTTTTTT. Translation gives CSAAQGMNTGELFF.

The table lists this clonotype with a few counts. The chain links TRBV18 to TRBJ2-7, with TRBD2 matching 7 bases. The J segment lost 3 bases and the V segment lost 4 bases, leaving 9 bases of the junction unmatched. Germline lookup yields CDR1 KGHSH and CDR2 LQKENI. The CDR3 totals 15 residues. The CDR3 region is CASSRGGTANYEQYF. CDR3 DNA: TGTGCCAGCTCACGCGGGGGAACTGCCAACTACGAGCAGTACTTC.